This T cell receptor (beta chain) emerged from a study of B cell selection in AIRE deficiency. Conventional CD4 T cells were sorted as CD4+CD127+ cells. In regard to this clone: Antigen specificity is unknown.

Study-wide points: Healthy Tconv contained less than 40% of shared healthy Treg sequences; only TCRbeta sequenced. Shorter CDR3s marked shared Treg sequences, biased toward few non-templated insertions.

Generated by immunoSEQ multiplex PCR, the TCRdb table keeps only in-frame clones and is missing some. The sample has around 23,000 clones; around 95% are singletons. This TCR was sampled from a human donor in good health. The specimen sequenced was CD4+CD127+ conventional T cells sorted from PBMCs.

The CDR3 protein is CAWRSAGGSGTGELFF. In DNA, the CDR3 is TGTGCCTGGAGATCAGCGGGAGGGTCGGGAACCGGGGAGCTGTTTTTT. The chain is built from TRBV30 and TRBJ2-2; 10 positions agree with TRBD2. V was pared by 3 bases and J by 5 bases, with 9 bases of the junction left unmatched. The CDR3 is 16 residues long. CDR1 and CDR2 (germline): GTSNPN, SVGIG (reference sequence).